Listed here is a single T cell receptor (beta chain). This clonotype has a count of ten or more. Its target antigen remains unknown. Nothing much larger sits one base from this clone, and base qualities are not available. The junction shows trimming of 7 bases on V and 3 bases on J, plus 16 bases between the germline ends. The CDR3 measures 14 amino acids from cysteine to phenylalanine. Solely the CDR3 DNA is kept, with 42 bases framed from the first base. The CDR1 and CDR2 encoded by the germline V gene (reference sequence) are MNHNY and SVGAGI. Donors were 40 or so systemically healthy Caucasian individuals from Russia aged roughly 6 to 100 years. Each donor gave around 9.5 milliliters of peripheral blood, collected into EDTA-treated Vacutainer tubes. Ficoll-Paque density-gradient centrifugation was used to isolate PBMCs, with at least 6 million obtained per sample. Trizol reagent was used to extract total RNA from the PBMCs, yielding at least 5.5 micrograms per sample. For every donor, an aliquot of PBMCs went through flow cytometry to measure the percentages of naive CD45RAhigh/CD27high T cells.

The data were taken from a study of blood T cells in healthy people across ages (dated by TCRdb to the mid-2010s). Some background on the complete study: Template switching captured roughly one uniquely barcoded TCR beta cDNA molecule per two T cells in model experiments. Two additional independent replicas of 1 million unique cDNA reads from the same blood draw were analyzed for two donors (one aged 18 to 30 and one aged 80 or older). To avoid experimental bias, donors of different ages were randomly spread across the sequencing lanes. The donors were split into four age groups: young (average around 15 years), middle-aged (around 40), aged (62) and long-lived (approximately 80). To track age-related changes in TCR beta repertoire diversity, the study relied on deep sequencing normalized with unique cDNA molecular identifiers.

Paper-wide results and their limitations: Compared with the aged group, the long-lived group had more naive CD4+ T cells, fewer expanded clones and increased TCR diversity, a pattern suggesting age selection. Total diversity estimates from one million sequenced T cells were considered lower bounds and underestimates. Bulk unsorted PBMC profiling prevented conclusive comparison of naive and antigen-experienced compartments. Because donor CMV infection status was unknown, age-related changes in expanded clonotypes were potentially confounded. The percentage of naive T cells measured by flow cytometry correlated strongly with observed TCR beta diversity. Observed TCR beta diversity per million T cells fell roughly linearly with age, and a significant reduction was already apparent by age about 36.

Libraries were constructed by 5' RACE. The instrument given in TCRdb is Illumina HiSeq 2500. The second PCR ran for roughly 7 to 12 cycles and used a J-beta primer mix along with a sample-barcoded 5' primer. Each TCR beta cDNA molecule received a unique molecular identifier from a template-switch 5' adaptor carrying 12 random nucleotides. Each sample yielded at least 2.5 million CDR3-containing paired-end reads. First-strand cDNA was synthesized from all RNA with the Mint cDNA synthesis kit, primed by a TRBC-specific oligonucleotide. Following uracil-DNA glycosylase treatment, all cDNA underwent a first 18-cycle PCR with the universal primers M1SS and BC2_uni_R. For the original study's pipeline: Normalization of each sample was performed by random selection of 1 million high-quality reads, each carrying a distinct molecular identifier. Instead of being binned into consensus sequences, reads with shared molecular identifiers were discarded. CDR3 identification, clonotype clustering and error correction used MiTCR with a Q25 quality threshold and the strictest error-elimination algorithm. A nonparametric unseen species model with Euler transformation was used to estimate a lower bound on total TCR beta diversity. TCRdb passed the public sequencing reads through fastp at Q25 and MiXCR, retaining productive beta sequences. Merged by CDR3 protein, the rows form single entries marked with the most common genes and DNA. These V and J calls originate from TCRdb's pipeline instead of the authors' own analysis. For this sample the table gives 600,000 or so distinct CDR3 sequences, of which about 30% were detected only once. In total, the top ten clones hold 15% to 18% of the sample.

The chain employs TRBV6-6 and TRBJ2-7; TRBD1 is a weak D gene call, 6 bases matching. The sample comprised blood. The TCR originated in a woman older than 75 in good health. The CDR3 reads CASMWTAEIYEQYF. Here is the DNA: TGTGCCAGCATGTGGACAGCAGAAATCTACGAGCAGTACTTC.